The subject of this entry is one T cell receptor (beta chain). Authors' analysis steps: The authors estimated nucleated cell counts from reference gene primer amplification. Some clones are missing from TCRdb's copy, which holds only in-frame ones; the method was immunoSEQ multiplex PCR. V and J calls and clone size are those listed in that table; D and trimming were worked out from the DNA. The sample carries roughly 200,000 clones, roughly 89% recorded once. The CDR3 has 18 amino acids. Germline assignment: CDR1 SGHRS and CDR2 YFSETQ. J lost 5 bases, V lost 4 bases, and 13 bases had no gene match. This sample is part of a study of blood T cell repertoires in COVID-19. Study details: Samples of COVID-19 (acute and convalescent) were obtained from the United States, Italy and Spain.

The V gene is TRBV5-1, the J gene TRBJ2-2, with 11 bases that match TRBD1. The clonotype originates from a man aged 50-60 years with acute or convalescent COVID-19. Input material: peripheral blood. For the CDR3, the DNA is TGCGCCAGCAGCCTCCGCTCCACTGGACAGGGGGCGACCGGGGAGCTGTTTTTT. Encoded protein: CASSLRSTGQGATGELFF.